The clone carrying this T cell receptor (beta chain) has only one observation. There are 15 residues in the CDR3. After removal of 7 bases from V and 6 bases from J, the junction contained 7 bases not matched to a gene. CDR1 is SNHLY, CDR2 FYNNEI, per germline. TCRdb keeps only in-frame clones here, not all; method: immunoSEQ multiplex PCR. Here the sample spans 110,000 to 150,000 clones, 92% being singletons. The entry originates in a study of control samples from healthy donors and cancer patients. V and J are TRBV2 and TRBJ2-2; 11 bases map to TRBD1. The specimen was blood. This receptor was obtained from a man aged 25 to 45 in good health. CDR3 region: CASIEDRGRSGELFF. CDR3 DNA sequence: TGTGCCAGCATTGAGGACAGGGGGCGCTCCGGGGAGCTGTTTTTT.